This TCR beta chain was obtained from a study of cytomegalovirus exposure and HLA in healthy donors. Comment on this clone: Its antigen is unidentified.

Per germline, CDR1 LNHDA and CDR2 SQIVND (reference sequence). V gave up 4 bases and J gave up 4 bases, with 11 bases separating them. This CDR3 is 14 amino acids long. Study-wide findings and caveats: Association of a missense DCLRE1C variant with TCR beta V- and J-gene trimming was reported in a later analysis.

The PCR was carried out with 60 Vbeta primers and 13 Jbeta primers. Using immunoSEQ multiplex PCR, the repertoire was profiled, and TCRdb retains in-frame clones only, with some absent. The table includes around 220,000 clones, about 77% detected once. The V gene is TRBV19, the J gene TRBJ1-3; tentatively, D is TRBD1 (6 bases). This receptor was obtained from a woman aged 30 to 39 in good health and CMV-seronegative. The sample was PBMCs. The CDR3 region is CASSTTRGGNTIYF. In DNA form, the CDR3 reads TGTGCCAGTAGTACGACCAGGGGAGGAAACACCATATATTTT.